This T cell receptor beta chain was documented in a study of control samples from healthy donors and cancer patients. Assay: immunoSEQ multiplex PCR; the TCRdb copy retains only in-frame clones and omits some. The sample contains roughly 130,000 clones, roughly 92% of which appear only once. Sequenced sample: blood. The origin of this receptor is a man aged 25-40 years in good health.

CDR3 nucleotides: TGTGCCAGCAGTTCATCCTCGAGGACGGAGGGGATGGAGACCCAGTACTTC. This sequence encodes CASSSSSRTEGMETQYF. The V call is TRBV28, the J call TRBJ2-5; D may be TRBD2 (6 bases). This CDR3 region has 17 residues. Trimming left V 4 bases short and J 5 bases short, with 23 bases between. Per germline, CDR1 MDHEN and CDR2 SYDVKM.